The rows below give T cell receptor beta chains drawn from one sample of a study of blood T cell repertoires in COVID-19. Method: immunoSEQ multiplex PCR; TCRdb's copy keeps in-frame clones and lacks some. Among roughly 440,000 clones listed, roughly 88% were seen once. The source material was peripheral blood. These receptors were taken from a woman in her forties or fifties with COVID-19, enrolled during active disease. CDR3s include the opening cysteine and the closing phenylalanine or tryptophan. The order of the fields is D gene, V gene, J gene, clone size, CDR3 DNA, CDR3 protein. The D gene is left open where the match is weak. Only some rows state a clone size, as once, few, many or a class for expanded clones.

D gene: NA
V gene: TRBV12-3/TRBV12-4
J gene: TRBJ1-1
clone size: NA
CDR3 DNA: TGTGCCAGCAGTTTAACAGTGAACACTGAAGCTTTCTTT
CDR3 protein: CASSLTVNTEAFF

D gene: NA
V gene: TRBV11-2
J gene: TRBJ1-3
clone size: NA
CDR3 DNA: TGTGCCAGCAGCTTAGTCCTCGACACCATATATTTT
CDR3 protein: CASSLVLDTIYF

D gene: TRBD2
V gene: TRBV11-2
J gene: TRBJ2-7
clone size: NA
CDR3 DNA: TGTGCCAGCAGCCAACTAGCGGGGGGCCCTTTTTCCTACGAGCAGTACTTC
CDR3 protein: CASSQLAGGPFSYEQYF

D gene: NA
V gene: TRBV9
J gene: TRBJ1-2
clone size: NA
CDR3 DNA: TGTGCCAGCAGCCCAGTGAGGGACAAATATGGCTACACCTTC
CDR3 protein: CASSPVRDKYGYTF

D gene: NA
V gene: TRBV28
J gene: TRBJ2-6
clone size: NA
CDR3 DNA: TGTGCCAGCAGCCTGGACAGCGCTGGGGCCAACGTCCTGACTTTC
CDR3 protein: CASSLDSAGANVLTF

D gene: NA
V gene: TRBV29-1
J gene: TRBJ2-7
clone size: NA
CDR3 DNA: TGCAGCGTTGGCAGGGTTTCGGCAAGGAACGAGCAGTACTTC
CDR3 protein: CSVGRVSARNEQYF

D gene: TRBD2
V gene: TRBV4-1
J gene: TRBJ2-7
clone size: NA
CDR3 DNA: TGCGCCAGCAGCCAAGATCCCAGCGGGGGGGCCTCCTACGAGCAGTACTTC
CDR3 protein: CASSQDPSGGASYEQYF

D gene: NA
V gene: TRBV5-1
J gene: TRBJ1-2
clone size: NA
CDR3 DNA: TGCGCCAGCACCCTGGACAGCTATGGCTACACCTTC
CDR3 protein: CASTLDSYGYTF

D gene: TRBD1
V gene: TRBV2
J gene: TRBJ2-2
clone size: NA
CDR3 DNA: TGTGCCAGCAGTACAGGGGTAGGGGAGCTGTTTTTT
CDR3 protein: CASSTGVGELFF

D gene: NA
V gene: TRBV3-1/TRBV3-2
J gene: TRBJ1-1
clone size: NA
CDR3 DNA: TGTGCCAGCAGCCTACGTTCGCCTAATAAGGGAGCCACTGAAGCTTTCTTT
CDR3 protein: CASSLRSPNKGATEAFF

D gene: NA
V gene: TRBV2
J gene: TRBJ1-2
clone size: NA
CDR3 DNA: TGTGCCAGCAGTGACCCACAAGGCGGATCCTATGGCTACACCTTC
CDR3 protein: CASSDPQGGSYGYTF

D gene: NA
V gene: TRBV3-1/TRBV3-2
J gene: TRBJ1-5
clone size: NA
CDR3 DNA: TGTGCCAGCAGTATGTCTAATCAGCCCCAGCATTTT
CDR3 protein: CASSMSNQPQHF

D gene: TRBD1
V gene: TRBV5-1
J gene: TRBJ1-3
clone size: NA
CDR3 DNA: TGCGCCAGCAGCCATTCCACAGGGGGCGGCTCTGGAAACACCATATATTTT
CDR3 protein: CASSHSTGGGSGNTIYF

D gene: NA
V gene: TRBV7-9
J gene: TRBJ2-7
clone size: NA
CDR3 DNA: TGTGCCAGCAGCTTAGACAGGGCAGAGCAGTACTTC
CDR3 protein: CASSLDRAEQYF

D gene: NA
V gene: TRBV11-1
J gene: TRBJ2-3
clone size: NA
CDR3 DNA: TGTGCCAGCAGCTTAAGGGTAAACGGCGGGGATACGCAGTATTTT
CDR3 protein: CASSLRVNGGDTQYF

D gene: TRBD1
V gene: TRBV11-2
J gene: TRBJ2-4
clone size: once
CDR3 DNA: TGTGCCAGCAGCTTAGATCGGGACAGGGCGGACATTCAGTACTTC
CDR3 protein: CASSLDRDRADIQYF

D gene: NA
V gene: TRBV7-9
J gene: TRBJ1-2
clone size: NA
CDR3 DNA: TGTGCCAGCAGCTTAGGGCAGTCATCCTATGGCTACACCTTC
CDR3 protein: CASSLGQSSYGYTF

D gene: TRBD1
V gene: TRBV9
J gene: TRBJ1-2
clone size: NA
CDR3 DNA: TGTGCCAGCAGCGTCCGGGACAGGGGGTCTGGCTACACCTTC
CDR3 protein: CASSVRDRGSGYTF

D gene: NA
V gene: TRBV10-3
J gene: TRBJ2-3
clone size: NA
CDR3 DNA: TGTGCCATCAGTGAGTCTAGCCCGTCGAGGGGGGATACGCAGTATTTT
CDR3 protein: CAISESSPSRGDTQYF

D gene: TRBD2
V gene: TRBV5-1
J gene: TRBJ2-1
clone size: NA
CDR3 DNA: TGCGCCAGCAGCTTGGCCCCTGGGGGCGGGGGGGGTGCTTACAATGAGCAGTTCTTC
CDR3 protein: CASSLAPGGGGGAYNEQFF

D gene: TRBD1
V gene: TRBV9
J gene: TRBJ2-5
clone size: NA
CDR3 DNA: TGTGCCAGCAGCTTGGGACAGGCCTTAGAGACCCAGTACTTC
CDR3 protein: CASSLGQALETQYF

D gene: TRBD2
V gene: TRBV6-7
J gene: TRBJ2-1
clone size: once
CDR3 DNA: TGTGCCAGCAGTTACTCGAATAAGCGGGGGAACTCCTACAATGAGCAGTTCTTC
CDR3 protein: CASSYSNKRGNSYNEQFF